These T cell receptor beta chains were read from a single sample in a study of OX40 agonist ivuxolimab in advanced cancers. Measured with immunoSEQ multiplex PCR; TCRdb has only the in-frame clones, and not every one. There are 53,000 or so clones in the sample; about 93% occur only once, and 15% to 20% lies in the top ten. This material consisted of CD4+ or CD8+ T cells sorted from blood, taken in a trial of the OX40 agonist ivuxolimab. All receptors derive from an adult with an advanced solid tumor such as melanoma, head and neck, liver or kidney cancer. Both conserved end residues are part of each CDR3. D genes are given only for firm matches. Size is stated for part of the rows, as once, few or many counts, or as a class when the clone is expanded.

TRBJ2-1,-,-,TRBV11-2,CASGSGRYNEQFF,TGTGCCTCCGGAAGCGGTCGATACAATGAGCAGTTCTTC
TRBJ2-3,TRBD2,-,TRBV7-8,CASSGGGVALSTDTQYF,TGTGCCAGCAGCGGGGGGGGAGTAGCGCTCAGCACAGATACGCAGTATTTT
TRBJ2-3,-,-,TRBV5-1,CASSLAETVPSTDTQYF,TGCGCCAGCAGCTTGGCCGAGACAGTTCCTAGCACAGATACGCAGTATTTT
TRBJ1-1,-,-,TRBV28,CASSLPWGETEAFF,TGTGCCAGCAGTTTGCCTTGGGGGGAAACTGAAGCTTTCTTT
TRBJ2-7,TRBD2,-,TRBV28,CASRWTSGSYEQYF,TGTGCCAGCAGGTGGACTAGCGGATCCTACGAGCAGTACTTC
TRBJ2-3,-,-,TRBV10-1,CASSELQWGATDTQYF,TGCGCCAGCAGTGAGTTGCAATGGGGCGCGACAGATACGCAGTATTTT
TRBJ1-2,-,-,TRBV2,CASSERVDRPGYTF,TGTGCCAGCAGTGAAAGAGTCGACAGACCTGGCTACACCTTC
TRBJ2-7,-,-,TRBV27,CASSLGQSYEQYF,TGTGCCAGCAGTTTAGGACAGTCCTACGAGCAGTACTTC
TRBJ1-1,-,-,TRBV2,CASSEAYGRSLNTEAFF,TGTGCCAGCAGTGAAGCCTATGGACGGAGTTTGAACACTGAAGCTTTCTTT
TRBJ2-7,-,-,TRBV28,CASSLSRSSYEQYF,TGTGCCAGCAGTTTATCTAGGAGCTCCTACGAGCAGTACTTC
TRBJ2-7,TRBD2,-,TRBV19,CASSVEREGYEQYF,TGTGCCAGTAGTGTTGAGCGGGAGGGGTACGAGCAGTACTTC
TRBJ1-1,-,-,TRBV27,CASSFRQNTEAFF,TGTGCCAGCAGTTTCAGGCAGAACACTGAAGCTTTCTTT
TRBJ2-7,-,-,TRBV6-5,CASSDAGYSYEQYF,TGTGCCAGCTCTGACGCGGGATACTCCTACGAGCAGTACTTC
TRBJ2-1,-,-,TRBV29-1,CSVKASAYNEQFF,TGCAGCGTGAAAGCTTCGGCCTACAATGAGCAGTTCTTC
TRBJ2-7,TRBD2,-,TRBV29-1,CSVLAGGRYEQYF,TGCAGCGTCCTAGCGGGAGGGAGGTACGAGCAGTACTTC
TRBJ1-2,-,once,TRBV29-1,CSVEDAQTGNYGYTF,TGCAGCGTTGAAGATGCCCAAACAGGGAACTATGGCTACACCTTC
TRBJ2-7,-,-,TRBV7-2,CASSLAPAEGYEQYF,TGTGCCAGCAGCTTAGCGCCAGCGGAAGGTTACGAGCAGTACTTC
TRBJ1-5,-,-,TRBV27,CASGHQPQHF,TGTGCCAGCGGTCATCAGCCCCAGCATTTT
TRBJ1-1,TRBD1,-,TRBV7-6,CASSLGGLEQGPFF,TGTGCCAGCAGCTTAGGGGGTTTGGAACAGGGGCCTTTCTTT
TRBJ2-5,-,-,TRBV7-9,CASSTPLGGYETQYF,TGTGCCAGCAGCACGCCTCTAGGGGGATATGAGACCCAGTACTTC
TRBJ2-7,-,-,TRBV15,CATSRVAEESYEQYF,TGTGCCACCAGCAGAGTAGCGGAGGAGAGCTACGAGCAGTACTTC
TRBJ1-5,-,-,TRBV27,CASRVGGENQPQHF,TGTGCCAGCCGTGTCGGAGGGGAAAATCAGCCCCAGCATTTT
TRBJ2-7,-,-,TRBV9,CASSVGWGTYEQYF,TGTGCCAGCAGCGTAGGTTGGGGGACCTACGAGCAGTACTTC
TRBJ2-5,-,-,TRBV27,CASSLGNGETQYF,TGTGCCAGCAGTTTAGGGAACGGAGAGACCCAGTACTTC
TRBJ1-1,TRBD1,few,TRBV7-3,CASSLLGGGTEAFF,TGTGCCAGCAGTCTATTAGGGGGCGGCACTGAAGCTTTCTTT
TRBJ2-1,-,-,TRBV2,CATPGWRDYNEQFF,TGTGCCACACCCGGGTGGAGGGATTACAATGAGCAGTTCTTC
TRBJ2-1,TRBD2,-,TRBV6-1,CASSERLAGGLNEQFF,TGTGCCAGCAGTGAAAGACTAGCGGGAGGGCTCAATGAGCAGTTCTTC
TRBJ2-2,-,-,TRBV5-5,CASSLVGGAGELFF,TGTGCCAGCAGCTTGGTCGGTGGAGCCGGGGAGCTGTTTTTT
TRBJ1-5,-,-,TRBV10-3,CAISEGLGKPQHF,TGTGCCATCAGTGAGGGGTTGGGGAAACCCCAGCATTTT
TRBJ2-1,-,-,TRBV4-3,CASSRTGTPSADEQFF,TGCGCCAGCAGCCGAACCGGGACTCCGAGTGCTGATGAGCAGTTCTTC
TRBJ1-4,-,-,TRBV4-3,CASSQDESGRINEKLFF,TGCGCCAGCAGCCAAGATGAGTCCGGCCGGATTAATGAAAAACTGTTTTTT
TRBJ1-5,-,-,TRBV5-6,CASSPVGSNQPQHF,TGTGCCAGCAGCCCCGTGGGCAGCAATCAGCCCCAGCATTTT
TRBJ2-7,-,-,TRBV4-3,CASSLSPAGSSSYEQYF,TGCGCCAGCAGCCTCTCTCCGGCGGGCAGTTCCTCCTACGAGCAGTACTTC
TRBJ1-1,TRBD1,medium-sized,TRBV4-1,CASSHWTGAEAFF,TGCGCCAGCAGCCACTGGACAGGGGCTGAAGCTTTCTTT
TRBJ2-5,TRBD2,once,TRBV30,CAWSRAGEETQYF,TGTGCCTGGAGTCGAGCGGGAGAGGAGACCCAGTACTTC
TRBJ1-2,TRBD1,-,TRBV7-6,CASTPGAGGVFDYGYTF,TGTGCCAGCACCCCAGGGGCAGGGGGCGTCTTCGACTATGGCTACACCTTC
TRBJ2-7,-,once,TRBV21-1,CASIERQGKPYEQYF,TGTGCCAGCATCGAACGACAGGGAAAGCCCTACGAGCAGTACTTC